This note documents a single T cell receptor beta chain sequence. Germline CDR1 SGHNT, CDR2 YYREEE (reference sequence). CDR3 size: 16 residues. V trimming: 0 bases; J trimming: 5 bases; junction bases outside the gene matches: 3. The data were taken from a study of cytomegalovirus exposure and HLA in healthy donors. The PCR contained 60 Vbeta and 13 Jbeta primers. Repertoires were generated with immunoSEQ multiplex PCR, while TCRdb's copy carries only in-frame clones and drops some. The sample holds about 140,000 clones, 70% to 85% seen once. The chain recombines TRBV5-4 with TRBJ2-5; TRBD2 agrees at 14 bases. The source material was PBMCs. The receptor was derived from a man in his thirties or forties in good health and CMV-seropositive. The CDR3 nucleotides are TGTGCCAGCAGCTTGGATCGACTAGCGGGAGGGGAGACCCAGTACTTC. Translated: CASSLDRLAGGETQYF.